These 25 T cell receptor beta chains share one sample of origin, sequenced in a study of blood T cell repertoires in COVID-19. The method was immunoSEQ multiplex PCR; TCRdb's version includes in-frame clones alone and lacks a portion of them. The sample has more than 95,000 clones, more than 70% seen once. The sequenced material came from peripheral blood. These receptors were collected from a woman older than 75 in a cohort sampled during active COVID-19.

J is TRBJ2-1 and V is TRBV24-1, with 11 positions matching TRBD2. The CDR3 has 19 residues. Germline trimming cut 7 bases from V and 6 bases from J; bases unmatched to any gene: 19. The germline V gene encodes CDR1 KGHDR and CDR2 SFDVKD. This CDR3 is CATSPPGLAAPDLINEQFF. The CDR3 nucleotides are TGTGCCACCAGCCCCCCGGGACTAGCGGCCCCTGATCTCATCAATGAGCAGTTCTTC.

In nucleotides, the CDR3 is TGTGCCAGCTCCCAAAGCGGGGTAGCGTCGTACAATGAGCAGTTCTTC. Its protein is CASSQSGVASYNEQFF. The rearrangement joins TRBV18 to TRBJ2-1; 7 bases match TRBD2. From germline, CDR1 is KGHSH and CDR2 LQKENI. CDR3 length: 16 amino acids. Germline trimming cut 6 bases from V and 4 bases from J; bases unmatched to any gene: 12.

The rearrangement links TRBV27 to TRBJ1-1; 7 nucleotides align to TRBD1. There are 15 residues in the CDR3. The V gene end was trimmed by 3 bases and the J gene end by 0 bases; junction bases not matched to a gene: 4. Per the germline V gene, CDR1 is MNHEY and CDR2 is SMNVEV (reference sequence). DNA for the CDR3: TGTGCCAGCAGTTTTCTCGGGACAGTGAACACTGAAGCTTTCTTT. Translating it yields CASSFLGTVNTEAFF.

The rearrangement links TRBV18 to TRBJ1-1; D unresolved. V was clipped by 4 bases and J by 2 bases, with 14 bases between them. CDR3 size: 15 residues. CDR1 is KGHSH, CDR2 LQKENI, per germline. CDR3 bases: TGTGCCAGCTCACGAGGAGGGATAGGAAACACTGAAGCTTTCTTT. Protein: CASSRGGIGNTEAFF.

The gene calls are TRBV28 and TRBJ2-1, with TRBD1 as a possible D gene (6 bases). The CDR3 runs to 12 residues. Deletions cut 4 bases from V and 7 bases from J, with 8 bases between. Germline CDR1 and CDR2: MDHEN and SYDVKM. This CDR3 is CASSSQGNEQFF. As DNA, the CDR3 is TGTGCCAGCAGTTCCCAGGGGAATGAGCAGTTCTTC.

V and J are TRBV10-3 and TRBJ2-5; perhaps TRBD2 as D (6 bases). V lost 10 bases and J lost 2, with 8 bases in between. This CDR3 spans 11 amino acids. Germline V gene data show CDR1 as ENHRY and CDR2 as SYGVKD. The CDR3 loop is CATGGQETQYF. CDR3 coding DNA: TGTGCCACCGGGGGACAAGAGACCCAGTACTTC.

The rearrangement links TRBV19 to TRBJ1-1; D is unresolved. Trimming left V 10 bases short and J 1 base short, with 16 bases between. The CDR3 is 14 residues long. From germline, CDR1 is LNHDA and CDR2 SQIVND (reference sequence). DNA of the CDR3: TGTGCCACCTCCCCGGCAGGAACGAACACTGAAGCTTTCTTT. It translates to CATSPAGTNTEAFF.

The J gene is TRBJ2-5, the V gene TRBV5-1, with TRBD2 as a possible D gene (5 bases). Germline loops: CDR1 SGHRS, CDR2 YFSETQ. V shed 0 bases and J shed 5 bases, with 11 bases lying between them. This CDR3 spans 14 amino acids. The CDR3 loop reads CASSLVGPGETQYF. The CDR3 nucleotides are TGCGCCAGCAGCTTGGTAGGGCCGGGGGAGACCCAGTACTTC.

The rearrangement joins TRBV6-5 to TRBJ2-1, with D perhaps TRBD2 (6 bases). The CDR3 contains 16 residues. CDR1 is MNHEY, CDR2 SVGAGI, per germline. V shed 1 base and J shed 3 bases, with 13 bases lying between them. CDR3 nucleotides: TGTGCCAGCAGTTACTATACGGGGGTGAACTACAATGAGCAGTTCTTC. Its translation: CASSYYTGVNYNEQFF.

This chain uses TRBV10-2 with TRBJ2-7; 13 bases align to TRBD2. The CDR3 totals 17 residues. Trimming at V came to 6 bases and at J to 0 bases, leaving 8 bases not matched to a gene. Germline CDR1 is WSHSY and CDR2 is SAAADI. The CDR3 protein is CASSLGLAGTHSYEQYF. CDR3 DNA sequence: TGCGCCAGCAGCCTGGGACTAGCGGGAACACACTCCTACGAGCAGTACTTC.

V usage is TRBV5-4 and J usage is TRBJ2-1, with 13 bases fitting TRBD2. CDR1 and CDR2 (germline): SGHNT, YYREEE (reference sequence). The V gene end was trimmed by 4 bases and the J gene end by 2 bases; junction bases not matched to a gene: 3. CDR3 size: 16 residues. Here the CDR3 DNA reads TGTGCCAGCAGCATAGGGACTAGCGGGGCCTACAATGAGCAGTTCTTC. It encodes CASSIGTSGAYNEQFF.

The rearrangement links TRBV4-1 to TRBJ2-3; 15 bases map to TRBD2. V lost 4 bases, J lost 11 bases, and 19 bases stayed unmatched. The CDR3 has 19 residues. Germline V lookup: CDR1 MGHRA, CDR2 YSYEKL. The CDR3 protein is CASSRSRDVGTSGGLGQYF. The CDR3, as DNA: TGCGCCAGCAGCCGAAGCCGCGATGTTGGGACTAGCGGGGGGTTGGGGCAGTATTTT.

This clone has only a few counts. V usage is TRBV5-1 and J usage is TRBJ1-4; D is undetermined. The CDR3 has 14 residues. Germline V gives CDR1 SGHRS, CDR2 YFSETQ. Trimming removed 3 bases at V and 6 bases at J, with 12 bases between. DNA of the CDR3: TGCGCCAGCAGCTATGCAGCGGCAGATGAAAAACTGTTTTTT. Its protein product is CASSYAAADEKLFF. Supplemented by reference TRBV5-1 and TRBJ1-4, the full variable domain reads KAGVTQTPRYLIKTRGQQVTLSCSPISGHRSVSWYQQTPGQGLQFLFEYFSETQRNKGNFPGRFSGRQFSNSRSEMNVSTLELGDSALYLCASSYAAADEKLFFGSGTQLSVL.

The V and J genes are TRBV28 and TRBJ1-4; D uncertain. V gave up 3 bases and J gave up 8 bases, with 25 bases separating them. This CDR3 has 18 residues. CDR1 is MDHEN, CDR2 SYDVKM, per germline. CDR3 amino acids: CASSFPPRAAVLREKLFF. The CDR3 DNA is TGTGCCAGCAGTTTCCCCCCGCGGGCCGCGGTTTTAAGAGAAAAACTGTTTTTT. The full variable domain, completed using reference TRBV28 and TRBJ1-4, is DVKVTQSSRYLVKRTGEKVFLECVQDMDHENMFWYRQDPGLGLRLIYFSYDVKMKEKGDIPEGYSVSREKKERFSLILESASTNQTSMYLCASSFPPRAAVLREKLFFGSGTQLSVL.

The chain links TRBV11-2 to TRBJ2-7; D unclear. The CDR3 totals 11 residues. The germline V and J ends were trimmed by 6 bases and 5 bases, with 8 bases remaining between them. CDR1 SGHAT and CDR2 FQNNGV come from the germline V gene. CDR3 DNA: TGTGCCAGCAGGCTCCTAAACGAGCAGTACTTC. Translated, it gives CASRLLNEQYF.

J is TRBJ2-1 and V is TRBV19; no firm D call. The CDR3 length is 15 residues. Trimming took 6 bases from V and 3 from J, leaving 15 bases between them. The germline V gene encodes CDR1 LNHDA and CDR2 SQIVND (reference sequence). In nucleotides, the CDR3 is TGTGCCAGTAGGCAGATTGGCGGCGTCTACAATGAGCAGTTCTTC. Protein product: CASRQIGGVYNEQFF.

V gene TRBV19 combines with J gene TRBJ2-2, with 9 bases that match TRBD2. Trimming at V came to 9 bases and at J to 6 bases, leaving 8 bases not matched to a gene. Germline loops: CDR1 LNHDA, CDR2 SQIVND (reference sequence). This CDR3 is 14 amino acids long. Written as DNA, the CDR3 is TGTGCCAGCGCCCAGGGACTAGCCTCCGGGGAGCTGTTTTTT. Residues: CASAQGLASGELFF.

V gene TRBV19 combines with J gene TRBJ1-2, with 7 positions matching TRBD1. Germline-derived CDR1 and CDR2 are LNHDA and SQIVND (reference sequence). V gave up 6 bases and J gave up 6 bases; unmatched junction bases: 7. This CDR3 contains 13 residues. DNA for the CDR3: TGTGCCAGTAGACTCACAGGGGATAATGGCTACACCTTC. Protein: CASRLTGDNGYTF.

This clone appeared a few times. The chain has TRBV9 and TRBJ2-7; TRBD2 might be the D (5 bases). This CDR3 has 10 amino acids. V lost 0 bases to trimming and J lost 10 bases, with 5 bases between them. The germline V gene has CDR1 SGDLS and CDR2 YYNGEE. The CDR3 nucleotides read TGTGCCAGCAGCGTAGCGGGACAGTACTTC. Translation gives CASSVAGQYF. Using reference TRBV9 and TRBJ2-7 for the parts outside the CDR3, the full variable domain is DSGVTQTPKHLITATGQRVTLRCSPRSGDLSVYWYQQSLDQGLQFLIQYYNGEERAKGNILERFSAQQFPDLHSELNLSSLELGDSALYFCASSVAGQYFGPGTRLTVT.

The rearrangement joins TRBV5-1 to TRBJ2-3; D may be TRBD2 (5 bases). The germline CDR1 and CDR2 sequences are SGHRS and YFSETQ. This CDR3 has 19 amino acids. The ends were cut back, 4 bases at V and 0 bases at J, with 24 bases in the middle. CDR3 nucleotide sequence: TGCGCCAGCAGCCGAGGGCGTCAGGAACCTCTAGCTAGCACAGATACGCAGTATTTT. Protein sequence: CASSRGRQEPLASTDTQYF.

The chain joins TRBV2 to TRBJ2-5, with D possibly TRBD1 on 5 matching bases. The V gene lost 5 bases and the J gene lost 5 bases, with 6 bases spanning the gap. The CDR3 length is 11 residues. CDR1 is SNHLY and CDR2 is FYNNEI in the germline V gene. The CDR3 is CASSKGETQYF. CDR3 bases: TGTGCCAGCAGTAAGGGGGAGACCCAGTACTTC.

The chain is built from TRBV28 and TRBJ2-5, with a possible D match to TRBD2 (5 bases). Trimming took off 10 bases at V and 5 bases at J, with 14 bases between the two ends. The germline CDR1 and CDR2 sequences are MDHEN and SYDVKM. There are 12 residues in the CDR3. The CDR3: CATSVGGETQYF. The CDR3 nucleotides are TGTGCCACTTCGGTCGGCGGGGAGACCCAGTACTTC.

This clone has a handful of counts. The chain recombines TRBV6-5 with TRBJ2-1; possible D gene TRBD2, 6 bases. This CDR3 has 12 residues. CDR1 is MNHEY, CDR2 SVGAGI, per germline. Trimming shortened V by 7 bases and J by 9 bases, and 13 bases separated the two germline ends. The CDR3 protein is CASNYAGCEQFF. CDR3 coding DNA: TGTGCCAGCAACTACGCGGGGTGTGAGCAGTTCTTC.

V is TRBV25-1 and J is TRBJ2-2; 7 bases match TRBD1. This CDR3 region has 17 residues. CDR1 MGHDK and CDR2 SYGVNS come from the germline V gene. Trimming took 6 bases from V and 2 from J; bases not matched to a gene: 12. CDR3 loop: CASRRPGTATNTGELFF. The CDR3 DNA is TGTGCCAGCAGGCGCCCTGGGACAGCGACTAACACCGGGGAGCTGTTTTTT.

This clone has just a few counts. The chain links TRBV19 to TRBJ1-2, with D perhaps TRBD1 (5 bases). Trimming pared 3 bases from V and 4 bases from J, leaving 12 bases between. The CDR3 has 14 residues. Per the germline V gene, CDR1 is LNHDA and CDR2 is SQIVND (reference sequence). The CDR3 sequence: CASSMAGNPYGYTF. As DNA, the CDR3 is TGTGCCAGTAGTATGGCAGGGAACCCCTATGGCTACACCTTC.